This T cell receptor beta chain was retrieved from a study of response to subunit inactivated influenza vaccine. Findings of the study overall: Only a handful of new T cells, the authors suggested, are recruited with each seasonal influenza vaccination.

TCRdb called the RT-PCR reads again in MiXCR, with one record for every CDR3 protein. The sample comprises roughly 520,000 distinct CDR3 sequences, roughly 23% of which are singletons, and approximately 2% rests with the top ten. This clonotype was observed a few times. Its antigen remains unidentified. The clonotype originates from a man aged 50 to 60 who received an inactivated influenza vaccine. Sequenced material: CD4+ T cells sorted from PBMCs, taken 5 days after vaccination.

DNA of the CDR3: TGTGCCACCAGCAGAGCAATGTATGCGGGAGACAATGAGCAGTTCTTC. Translated, it gives CATSRAMYAGDNEQFF. V and J are TRBV15 and TRBJ2-1; TRBD2 matches at 7 bases. Trimming removed 1 base from V and 5 bases from J; junction bases left unmatched: 8. Germline CDR1 LNHNV, CDR2 YYDKDF (reference sequence). This CDR3 has 16 amino acids.